This TCR beta chain derives from a study of blood T cell repertoires in COVID-19. Whole-study context: Samples taken during acute and convalescent COVID-19 were collected in the United States, Italy and Spain.

The data were produced by immunoSEQ multiplex PCR, yet TCRdb's version contains in-frame clones alone and is incomplete. The table lists roughly 200,000 clones, about 81% of them singletons. The sequenced sample was peripheral blood. This TCR was sampled from a woman aged 55-75 years with COVID-19, enrolled during active disease.

The CDR3 nucleotides read TGTGCCACCGCCGTCGGGGACACCGGGGAGCTGTTTTTT. This sequence encodes CATAVGDTGELFF. V is TRBV6-6 and J is TRBJ2-2, with a tentative D call TRBD2 (5 bases). From germline, CDR1 is MNHNY and CDR2 SVGAGI (reference sequence). Trimming took 10 bases from V and 3 from J, leaving 12 bases between them. The CDR3 is 13 residues long.